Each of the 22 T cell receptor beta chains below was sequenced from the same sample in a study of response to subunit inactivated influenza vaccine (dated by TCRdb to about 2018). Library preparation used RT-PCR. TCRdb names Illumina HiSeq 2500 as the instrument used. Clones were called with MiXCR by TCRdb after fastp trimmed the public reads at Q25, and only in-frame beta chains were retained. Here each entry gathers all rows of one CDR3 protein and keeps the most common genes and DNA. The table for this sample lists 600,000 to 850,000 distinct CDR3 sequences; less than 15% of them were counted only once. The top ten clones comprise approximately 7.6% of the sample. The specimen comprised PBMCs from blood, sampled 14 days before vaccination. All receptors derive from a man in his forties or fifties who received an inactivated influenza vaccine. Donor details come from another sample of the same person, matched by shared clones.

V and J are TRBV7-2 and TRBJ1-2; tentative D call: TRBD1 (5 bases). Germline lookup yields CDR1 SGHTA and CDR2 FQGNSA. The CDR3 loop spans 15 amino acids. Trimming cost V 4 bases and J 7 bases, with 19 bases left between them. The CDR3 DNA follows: TGTGCCAGCAGCTCATCCCCCGGGACTCCGGTTGGCTACACCTTC. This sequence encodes CASSSSPGTPVGYTF.

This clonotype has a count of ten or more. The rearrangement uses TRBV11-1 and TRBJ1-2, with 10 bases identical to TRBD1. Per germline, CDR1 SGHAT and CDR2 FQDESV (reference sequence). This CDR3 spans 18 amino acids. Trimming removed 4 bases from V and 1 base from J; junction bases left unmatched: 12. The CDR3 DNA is TGTGCCAGCAGCTCTTACTCACTCGGGACAGGGGTTAACTATGGCTACACCTTC. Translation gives CASSSYSLGTGVNYGYTF.

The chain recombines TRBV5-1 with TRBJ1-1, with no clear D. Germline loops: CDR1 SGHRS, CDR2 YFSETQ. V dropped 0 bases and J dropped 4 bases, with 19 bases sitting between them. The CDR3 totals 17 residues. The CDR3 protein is CASSLAGRTGVGTEAFF. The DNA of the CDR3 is TGCGCCAGCAGCTTGGCCGGAAGGACTGGGGTGGGCACTGAAGCTTTCTTT.

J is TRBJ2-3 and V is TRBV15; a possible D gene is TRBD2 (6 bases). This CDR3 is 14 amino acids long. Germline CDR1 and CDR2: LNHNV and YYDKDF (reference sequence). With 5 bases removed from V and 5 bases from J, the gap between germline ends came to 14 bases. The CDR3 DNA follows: TGTGCCACCAGCCCCCACGGGAGCGAAGATACGCAGTATTTT. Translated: CATSPHGSEDTQYF. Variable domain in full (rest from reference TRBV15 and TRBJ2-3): DAMVIQNPRYQVTQFGKPVTLSCSQTLNHNVMYWYQQKSSQAPKLLFHYYDKDFNNEADTPDNFQSRRPNTSFCFLDIRSPGLGDTAMYLCATSPHGSEDTQYFGPGTRLTVL.

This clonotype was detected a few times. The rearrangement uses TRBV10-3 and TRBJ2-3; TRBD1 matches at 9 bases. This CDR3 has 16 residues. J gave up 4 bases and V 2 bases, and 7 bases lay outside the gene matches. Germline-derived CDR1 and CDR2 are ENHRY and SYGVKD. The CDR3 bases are TGTGCCATCAGTGAGCCAGGACAGGGGAAGGCAGATACGCAGTATTTT. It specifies CAISEPGQGKADTQYF.

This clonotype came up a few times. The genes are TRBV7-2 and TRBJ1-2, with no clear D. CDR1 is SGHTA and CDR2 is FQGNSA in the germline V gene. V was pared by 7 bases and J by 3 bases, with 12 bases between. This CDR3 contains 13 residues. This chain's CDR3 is CASTPEGYYGYTF. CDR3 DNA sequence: TGTGCCAGCACCCCAGAGGGTTACTATGGCTACACCTTC.

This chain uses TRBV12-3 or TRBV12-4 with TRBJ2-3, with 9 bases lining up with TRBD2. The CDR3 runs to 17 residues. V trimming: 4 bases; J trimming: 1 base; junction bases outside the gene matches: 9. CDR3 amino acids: CASSSFAGGHRTDTQYF. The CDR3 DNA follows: TGTGCCAGCAGTTCCTTTGCGGGGGGGCATCGCACAGATACGCAGTATTTT.

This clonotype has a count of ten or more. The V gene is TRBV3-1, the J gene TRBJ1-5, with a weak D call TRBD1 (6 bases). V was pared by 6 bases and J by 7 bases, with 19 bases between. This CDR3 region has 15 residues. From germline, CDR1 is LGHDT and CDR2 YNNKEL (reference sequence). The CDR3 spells CASSPGGGGGQPQHF. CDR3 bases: TGTGCCAGCAGTCCAGGTGGAGGGGGAGGACAGCCCCAGCATTTT.

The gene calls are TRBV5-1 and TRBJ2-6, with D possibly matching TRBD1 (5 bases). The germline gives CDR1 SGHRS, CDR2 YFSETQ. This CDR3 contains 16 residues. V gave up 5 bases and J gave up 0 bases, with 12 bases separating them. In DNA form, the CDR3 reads TGCGCCAGCAGGCCCCCTGGGGCCTCTGGGGCCAACGTCCTGACTTTC. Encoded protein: CASRPPGASGANVLTF.

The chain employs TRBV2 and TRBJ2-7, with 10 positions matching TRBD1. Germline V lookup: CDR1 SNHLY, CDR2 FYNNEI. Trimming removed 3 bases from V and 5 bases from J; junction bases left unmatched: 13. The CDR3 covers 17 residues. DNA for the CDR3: TGTGCCAGCAGTGAGCCGGGACAGGGGATGGGGACGCACGAGCAGTACTTC. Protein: CASSEPGQGMGTHEQYF.

DNA for the CDR3: TGTGCCAGCAGCCATCTCCACGAGCAGTACTTC. Residues: CASSHLHEQYF. The J gene is TRBJ2-7, the V gene TRBV3-1; no definite D call. Germline CDR1 and CDR2: LGHDT and YNNKEL (reference sequence). V dropped 3 bases and J dropped 5 bases, with 5 bases sitting between them. CDR3 length equals 11 residues.

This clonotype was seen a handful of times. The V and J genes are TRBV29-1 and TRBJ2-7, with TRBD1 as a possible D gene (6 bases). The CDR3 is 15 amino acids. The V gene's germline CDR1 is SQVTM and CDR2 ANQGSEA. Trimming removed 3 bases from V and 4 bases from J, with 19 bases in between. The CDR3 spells CSVELWAGVGYEQYF. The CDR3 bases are TGCAGCGTTGAGCTCTGGGCAGGGGTAGGATACGAGCAGTACTTC.

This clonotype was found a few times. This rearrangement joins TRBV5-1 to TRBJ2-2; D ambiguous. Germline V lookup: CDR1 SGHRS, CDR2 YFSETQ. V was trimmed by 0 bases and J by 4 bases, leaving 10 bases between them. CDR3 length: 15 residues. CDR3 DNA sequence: TGCGCCAGCAGCTTGGAGGACCGACCCACCGGGGAGCTGTTTTTT. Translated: CASSLEDRPTGELFF. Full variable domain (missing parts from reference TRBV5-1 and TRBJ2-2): KAGVTQTPRYLIKTRGQQVTLSCSPISGHRSVSWYQQTPGQGLQFLFEYFSETQRNKGNFPGRFSGRQFSNSRSEMNVSTLELGDSALYLCASSLEDRPTGELFFGEGSRLTVL.

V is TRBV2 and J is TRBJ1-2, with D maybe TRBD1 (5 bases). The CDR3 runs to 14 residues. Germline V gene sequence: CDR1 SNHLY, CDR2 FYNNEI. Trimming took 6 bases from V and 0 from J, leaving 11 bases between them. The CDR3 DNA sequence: TGTGCCAGCAGGGGCGGGGGGGCTAACTATGGCTACACCTTC. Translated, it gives CASRGGGANYGYTF.

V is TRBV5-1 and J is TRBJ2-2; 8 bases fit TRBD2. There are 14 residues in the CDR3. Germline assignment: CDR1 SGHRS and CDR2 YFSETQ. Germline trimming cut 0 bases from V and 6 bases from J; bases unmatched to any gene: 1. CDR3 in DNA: TGCGCCAGCAGCTTGGGGGGACTAGCCGGGGAGCTGTTTTTT. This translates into CASSLGGLAGELFF.

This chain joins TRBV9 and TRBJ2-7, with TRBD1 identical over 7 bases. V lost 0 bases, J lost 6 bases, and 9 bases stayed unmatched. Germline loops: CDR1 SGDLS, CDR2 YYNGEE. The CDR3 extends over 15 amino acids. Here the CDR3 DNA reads TGTGCCAGCAGCGTAGGACAAGACAGGGTGGTCGAGCAGTACTTC. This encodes CASSVGQDRVVEQYF. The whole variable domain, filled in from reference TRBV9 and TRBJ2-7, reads DSGVTQTPKHLITATGQRVTLRCSPRSGDLSVYWYQQSLDQGLQFLIQYYNGEERAKGNILERFSAQQFPDLHSELNLSSLELGDSALYFCASSVGQDRVVEQYFGPGTRLTVT.

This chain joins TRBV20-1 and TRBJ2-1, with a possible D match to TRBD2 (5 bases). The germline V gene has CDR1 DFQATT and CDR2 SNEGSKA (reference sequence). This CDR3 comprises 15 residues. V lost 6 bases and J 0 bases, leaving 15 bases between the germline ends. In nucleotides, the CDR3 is TGCAGTGCCATCGTCGCTAGCCACTCCTACAATGAGCAGTTCTTC. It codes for CSAIVASHSYNEQFF.

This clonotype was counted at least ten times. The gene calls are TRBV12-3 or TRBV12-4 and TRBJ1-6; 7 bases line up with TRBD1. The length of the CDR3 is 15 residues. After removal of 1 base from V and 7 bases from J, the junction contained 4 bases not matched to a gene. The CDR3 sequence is CASSLGDRQNSPLHF. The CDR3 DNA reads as TGTGCCAGCAGTTTAGGGGACAGACAGAATTCACCCCTCCACTTT.

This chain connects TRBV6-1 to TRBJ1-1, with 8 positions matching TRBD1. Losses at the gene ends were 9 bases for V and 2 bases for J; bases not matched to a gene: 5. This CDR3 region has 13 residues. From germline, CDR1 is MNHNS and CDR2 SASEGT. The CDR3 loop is CASSTGENTEAFF. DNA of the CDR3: TGTGCCAGTTCGACAGGGGAAAACACTGAAGCTTTCTTT.

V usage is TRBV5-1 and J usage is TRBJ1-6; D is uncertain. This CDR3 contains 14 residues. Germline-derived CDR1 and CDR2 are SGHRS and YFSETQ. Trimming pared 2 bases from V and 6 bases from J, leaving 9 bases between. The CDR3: CASSFDGFNSPLHF. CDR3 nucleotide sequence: TGCGCCAGCAGCTTTGATGGGTTTAATTCACCCCTCCACTTT.

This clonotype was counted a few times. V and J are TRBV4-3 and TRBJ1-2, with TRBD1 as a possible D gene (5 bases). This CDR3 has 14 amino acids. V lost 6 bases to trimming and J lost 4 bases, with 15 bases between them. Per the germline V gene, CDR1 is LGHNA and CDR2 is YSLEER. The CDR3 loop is CASSSGRDGYGYTF. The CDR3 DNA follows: TGCGCCAGCAGTTCAGGCAGGGATGGCTATGGCTACACCTTC.

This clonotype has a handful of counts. The CDR3 DNA follows: TGTGCCAGCAGCTTAGTTACAGGGGTATCGGTCTATGGCTACACCTTC. Translated, it gives CASSLVTGVSVYGYTF. This chain uses TRBV7-2 with TRBJ1-2, with 7 bases fitting TRBD1. Germline CDR1 reads SGHTA; CDR2 reads FQGNSA. With 1 base clipped from V and 4 bases from J, the junction kept 9 bases outside the gene matches. The CDR3 consists of 16 residues.